These 17 T cell receptor beta chains originate from one sample sequenced in a study. TCRdb re-analysed the 5' RACE reads in MiXCR, keeping a single row per CDR3 protein. This repertoire shows roughly 64,000 distinct CDR3 sequences, about 20% found once; its top ten account for over 2.5%. Sequenced material: memory CD4+ T cells sorted from a lymph node. Subset meaning: memory CD4+ T cells, CD4+CD45RO+CD25-. All receptors derive from a female donor with breast cancer.

This chain links TRBV20-1 with TRBJ1-4; D remains unclear. Germline assignment: CDR1 DFQATT and CDR2 SNEGSKA (reference sequence). This CDR3 has 15 residues. Trimming shortened V by 6 bases and J by 14 bases, and 28 bases separated the two germline ends. As DNA, the CDR3 is TGCAGTGCCCCCGAGGGAAACATTCTACTAGGAAAGCTGTTTTTT. Translated: CSAPEGNILLGKLFF.

The V gene is TRBV7-2, the J gene TRBJ2-3; D is ambiguous. V was cut by 2 bases and J by 2 bases, with 8 bases left in between. The CDR3 loop spans 14 amino acids. CDR1 is SGHTA and CDR2 is FQGNSA in the germline V gene. The CDR3 sequence: CASSLSRSTDTQYF. As DNA, the CDR3 is TGTGCCAGCAGCTTAAGCAGGTCCACAGATACGCAGTATTTT. The whole variable domain, filled in from reference TRBV7-2 and TRBJ2-3, reads GAGVSQSPSNKVTEKGKDVELRCDPISGHTALYWYRQSLGQGLEFLIYFQGNSAPDKSGLPSDRFSAERTGGSVSTLTIQRTQQEDSAVYLCASSLSRSTDTQYFGPGTRLTVL.

The V gene is TRBV5-1, the J gene TRBJ1-1; 9 bases fit TRBD1. The germline CDR1 and CDR2 sequences are SGHRS and YFSETQ. CDR3 size: 15 residues. V was clipped by 4 bases and J by 4 bases; unmatched bases: 8. The CDR3 protein is CASSGGDRVGTEAFF. The CDR3 DNA follows: TGCGCCAGCAGCGGAGGGGACAGGGTGGGCACTGAAGCTTTCTTT.

This clonotype turned up a few times. V usage is TRBV28 and J usage is TRBJ1-5, with D maybe TRBD1 (5 bases). The germline V gene encodes CDR1 MDHEN and CDR2 SYDVKM. V lost 6 bases and J 3 bases, leaving 15 bases between the germline ends. This CDR3 is built from 15 residues. CDR3 sequence reads: CASRVWGVDNQPQHF. The DNA for the CDR3 is TGTGCCAGCAGGGTGTGGGGGGTTGACAATCAGCCCCAGCATTTT.

In its sample, this clonotype was seen many times. The rearrangement joins TRBV2 to TRBJ2-2; 11 positions match TRBD1. The trim removed 6 bases at V and 5 bases at J, leaving 5 bases unmatched. The CDR3 is 15 residues long. Germline lookup yields CDR1 SNHLY and CDR2 FYNNEI. CDR3 nucleotides: TGTGCCAGCAGGGCCGGACAGGGGGCTACCGGGGAGCTGTTTTTT. Translation gives CASRAGQGATGELFF.

This clonotype has at least ten counts. This rearrangement joins TRBV4-2 to TRBJ1-5, with D perhaps TRBD1 (6 bases). This CDR3 spans 16 amino acids. Germline CDR1 reads LGHNA; CDR2 reads YNFKEQ. V lost 4 bases, J lost 3 bases, and 16 bases lay in between. The CDR3 region is CASSPNRASNNQPQHF. The CDR3 DNA is TGTGCCAGCAGCCCAAACAGGGCTTCCAACAATCAGCCCCAGCATTTT.

The J gene is TRBJ2-3, the V gene TRBV9; D is unclear. This CDR3 comprises 14 residues. Germline V gene lookup returns CDR1 SGDLS and CDR2 YYNGEE. V was cut by 1 base and J by 2 bases, with 8 bases left in between. CDR3 DNA: TGTGCCAGCAGCGTAAGTCTGCACACAGATACGCAGTATTTT. Its protein is CASSVSLHTDTQYF.

In regard to this clonotype: At one boundary the junction diverges from the germline segment, which might be a read error. The chain has TRBV6-5 and TRBJ1-3; D gene unclear. The CDR3 has 16 amino acids. Germline V gene lookup returns CDR1 MNHEY and CDR2 SVGAGI. The CDR3 nucleotides read TGTACCAGCAGTACCGCCTGCGACTTCTCTGGAAACACCATATATTTT. Encoded protein: CTSSTACDFSGNTIYF.

As to this clonotype: A much larger clone differs from this one at a single base, so this may be a read error. V is TRBV7-9 and J is TRBJ1-1; 7 nucleotides match TRBD1. The CDR3 is made up of 15 amino acids. CDR1 and CDR2 (germline): SEHNR, FQNEAQ (reference sequence). The ends lost 5 bases at V and 4 bases at J; junction bases unmatched: 10. As DNA, the CDR3 is TGTGCCAGCAGCACCCAGGGGGGGCTTGGCACTGAAGCTTTCTTT. Protein sequence: CASSTQGGLGTEAFF.

As regards this clonotype: A read error may produce the germline difference seen at one junction end. The J gene is TRBJ1-6, the V gene TRBV5-1; 7 bases are a match to TRBD1. There are 14 residues in the CDR3. Germline values: CDR1 SGHRS, CDR2 YFSETQ. CDR3 nucleotide sequence: TGCGCCGGCAGACGGACAGGAGTCAATTCACCCCTCCACTTT. Amino acid sequence: CAGRRTGVNSPLHF.

This clonotype has only a few counts. The chain's CDR3 is CASSPSGQGYGGYTF. The CDR3 DNA reads as TGTGCCAGCAGTCCCTCGGGACAGGGGTATGGAGGCTACACCTTC. This rearrangement joins TRBV12-3 or TRBV12-4 to TRBJ1-2; 10 bases line up with TRBD1. The CDR3 covers 15 residues. Losses at the gene ends were 5 bases for V and 8 bases for J; bases not matched to a gene: 11.

The V call is TRBV20-1, the J call TRBJ1-2, with TRBD1 matching over 7 bases. The CDR3 spans 12 residues. Germline trimming cut 5 bases from V and 8 bases from J; bases unmatched to any gene: 8. Germline-derived CDR1 and CDR2 are DFQATT and SNEGSKA (reference sequence). CDR3 nucleotides: TGCAGTGCTCATCGCAGGGGGGGAGGCTACACCTTC. It translates to CSAHRRGGGYTF.

Notes on this clonotype: The junction differs from germline at one of its ends, possibly a read error. The J gene is TRBJ2-3, the V gene TRBV20-1, with a tentative D call TRBD1 (6 bases). The V gene's germline CDR1 is DFQATT and CDR2 SNEGSKA (reference sequence). CDR3 length equals 16 residues. DNA of the CDR3: TGCAGTGCCCCCAAAGGGGGAGCGCTTAGCACAGATACGCAGTGTTTT. This translates into CSAPKGGALSTDTQCF.

The chain carries TRBV20-1 and TRBJ2-3; D is unresolved. The CDR3 covers 11 residues. The germline CDR1 and CDR2 sequences are DFQATT and SNEGSKA (reference sequence). V was shortened by 5 bases and J by 7 bases, with 10 bases between the two germline ends. DNA for the CDR3: TGCAGTGCTCCCTCCGAGAATACGCAGTATTTT. This sequence encodes CSAPSENTQYF.

This clonotype was counted between two and nine times. This chain links TRBV9 with TRBJ1-6; tentatively, D is TRBD1 (5 bases). The V gene lost 3 bases and the J gene lost 9 bases, with 13 bases spanning the gap. The length of the CDR3 is 14 residues. Germline V gives CDR1 SGDLS, CDR2 YYNGEE. The CDR3 protein is CASSATLQGSPLHF. The CDR3 coding sequence is TGTGCCAGCAGCGCCACATTGCAGGGTTCACCCCTCCACTTT.

This clonotype has a handful of counts. This sequence joins TRBV6-1 and TRBJ1-2; unclear D gene. Deletions cut 0 bases from V and 7 bases from J, with 9 bases between. Germline CDR1 reads MNHNS; CDR2 reads SASEGT. The CDR3 consists of 13 residues. The CDR3 nucleotides are TGTGCCAGCAGTGAAGCGTTTTTAGTTGGCTACACCTTC. It is translated as CASSEAFLVGYTF.

The table lists this clonotype with a few counts. The CDR3 nucleotides are TGTGCCAGCAGTTCAGGCGCTTTCGGGATCCGGAGAGGAGCTTTCTTT. It specifies CASSSGAFGIRRGAFF. This chain uses TRBV6-2 or TRBV6-3 with TRBJ1-1; D is ambiguous. V lost 4 bases and J 10 bases, leaving 25 bases between the germline ends. There are 16 residues in the CDR3. Per the germline V gene, CDR1 is MNHEY and CDR2 is SVGEGT.